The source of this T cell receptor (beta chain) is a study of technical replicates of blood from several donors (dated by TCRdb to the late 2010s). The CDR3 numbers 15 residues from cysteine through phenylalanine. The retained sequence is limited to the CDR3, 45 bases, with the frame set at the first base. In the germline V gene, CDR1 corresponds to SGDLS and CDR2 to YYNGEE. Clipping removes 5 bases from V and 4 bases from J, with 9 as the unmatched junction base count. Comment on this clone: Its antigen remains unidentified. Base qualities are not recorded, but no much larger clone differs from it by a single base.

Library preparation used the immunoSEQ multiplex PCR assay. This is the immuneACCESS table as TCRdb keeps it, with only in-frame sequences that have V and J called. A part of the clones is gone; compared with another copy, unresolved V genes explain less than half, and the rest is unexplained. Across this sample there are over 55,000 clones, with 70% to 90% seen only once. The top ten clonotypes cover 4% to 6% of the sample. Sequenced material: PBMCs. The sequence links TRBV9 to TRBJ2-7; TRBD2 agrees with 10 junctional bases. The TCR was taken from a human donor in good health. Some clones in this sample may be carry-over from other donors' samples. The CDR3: CASSDEREGRYEQYF. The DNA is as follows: TGTGCCAGCAGTGATGAGCGGGAGGGCCGGTACGAGCAGTACTTC.